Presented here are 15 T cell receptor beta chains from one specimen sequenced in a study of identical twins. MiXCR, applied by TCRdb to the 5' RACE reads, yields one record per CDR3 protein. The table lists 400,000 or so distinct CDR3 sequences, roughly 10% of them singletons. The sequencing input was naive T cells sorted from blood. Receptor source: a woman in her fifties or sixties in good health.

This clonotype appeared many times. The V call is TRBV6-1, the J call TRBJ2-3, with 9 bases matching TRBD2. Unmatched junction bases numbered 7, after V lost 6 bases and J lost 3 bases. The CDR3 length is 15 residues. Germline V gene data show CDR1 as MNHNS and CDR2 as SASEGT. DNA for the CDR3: TGTGCCAGCAGGGGGACTAGCTGGAGTACAGATACGCAGTATTTT. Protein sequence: CASRGTSWSTDTQYF.

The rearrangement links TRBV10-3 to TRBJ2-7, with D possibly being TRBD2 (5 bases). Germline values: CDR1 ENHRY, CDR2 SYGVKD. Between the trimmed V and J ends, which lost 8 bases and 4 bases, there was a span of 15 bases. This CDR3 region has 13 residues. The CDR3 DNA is TGTGCCATCGGTCGCAGCGGACTTTACGAGCAGTACTTC. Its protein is CAIGRSGLYEQYF.

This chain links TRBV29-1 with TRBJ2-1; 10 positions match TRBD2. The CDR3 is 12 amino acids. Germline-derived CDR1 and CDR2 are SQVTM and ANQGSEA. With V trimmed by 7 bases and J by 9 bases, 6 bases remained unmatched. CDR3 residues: CSASGSWGEQFF. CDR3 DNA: TGCAGCGCTAGCGGGAGTTGGGGTGAGCAGTTCTTC.

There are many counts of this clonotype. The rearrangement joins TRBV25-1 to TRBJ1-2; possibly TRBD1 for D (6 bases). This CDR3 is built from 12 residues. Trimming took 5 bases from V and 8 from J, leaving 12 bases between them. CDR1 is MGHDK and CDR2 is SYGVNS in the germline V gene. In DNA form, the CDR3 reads TGTGCCAGCAGTTTACAGGGTCACGGCTACACCTTC. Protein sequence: CASSLQGHGYTF.

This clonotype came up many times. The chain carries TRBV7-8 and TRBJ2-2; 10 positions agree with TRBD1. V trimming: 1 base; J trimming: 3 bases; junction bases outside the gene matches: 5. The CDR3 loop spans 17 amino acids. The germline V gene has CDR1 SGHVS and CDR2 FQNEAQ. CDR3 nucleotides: TGTGCCAGCAGCTTAGAGGGACAGGGGATGGACACCGGGGAGCTGTTTTTT. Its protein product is CASSLEGQGMDTGELFF.

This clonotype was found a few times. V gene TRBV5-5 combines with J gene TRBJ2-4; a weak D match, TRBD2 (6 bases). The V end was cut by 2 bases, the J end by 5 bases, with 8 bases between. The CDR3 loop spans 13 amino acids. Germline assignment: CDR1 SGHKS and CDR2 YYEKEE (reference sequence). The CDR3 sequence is CASSLGGENIQYF. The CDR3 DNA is TGTGCCAGCAGCTTAGGAGGGGAAAACATTCAGTACTTC. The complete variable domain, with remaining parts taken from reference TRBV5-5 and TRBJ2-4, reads DAGVTQSPTHLIKTRGQQVTLRCSPISGHKSVSWYQQVLGQGPQFIFQYYEKEERGRGNFPDRFSARQFPNYSSELNVNALLLGDSALYLCASSLGGENIQYFGAGTRLSVL.

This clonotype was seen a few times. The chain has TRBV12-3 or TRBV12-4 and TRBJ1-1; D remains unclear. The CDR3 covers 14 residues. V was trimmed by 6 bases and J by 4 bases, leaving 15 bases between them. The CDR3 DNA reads TGTGCCAGCAGCCCCCCGGGGAGTGGCACTGAAGCTTTCTTT. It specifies CASSPPGSGTEAFF.

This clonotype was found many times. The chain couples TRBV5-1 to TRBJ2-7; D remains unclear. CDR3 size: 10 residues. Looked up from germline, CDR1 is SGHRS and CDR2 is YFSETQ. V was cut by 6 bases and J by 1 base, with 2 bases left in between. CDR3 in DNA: TGCGCCAGCATTTCCTACGAGCAGTACTTC. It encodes CASISYEQYF. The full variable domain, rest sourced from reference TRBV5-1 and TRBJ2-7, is KAGVTQTPRYLIKTRGQQVTLSCSPISGHRSVSWYQQTPGQGLQFLFEYFSETQRNKGNFPGRFSGRQFSNSRSEMNVSTLELGDSALYLCASISYEQYFGPGTRLTVT.

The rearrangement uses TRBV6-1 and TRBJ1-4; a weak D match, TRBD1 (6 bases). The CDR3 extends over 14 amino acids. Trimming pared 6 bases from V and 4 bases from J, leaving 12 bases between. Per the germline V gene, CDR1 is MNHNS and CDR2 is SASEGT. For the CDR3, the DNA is TGTGCCAGCAGGACAGGTCCTGTTAATGAAAAACTGTTTTTT. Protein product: CASRTGPVNEKLFF.

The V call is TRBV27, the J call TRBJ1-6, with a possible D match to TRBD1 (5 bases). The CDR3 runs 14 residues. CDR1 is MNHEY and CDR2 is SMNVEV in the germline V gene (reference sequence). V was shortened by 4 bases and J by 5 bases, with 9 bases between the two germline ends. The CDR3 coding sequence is TGTGCCAGCAGTTGGGGGGTCGATAATTCACCCCTCCACTTT. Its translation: CASSWGVDNSPLHF.

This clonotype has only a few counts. The CDR3 sequence is CASSLFAGAAKNIQYF. The CDR3 nucleotides are TGTGCCAGCAGTTTATTTGCGGGAGCTGCCAAAAACATTCAGTACTTC. The chain has TRBV12-3 or TRBV12-4 and TRBJ2-4, with 7 positions matching TRBD2. Germline trimming cut 2 bases from V and 1 base from J; bases unmatched to any gene: 5. CDR3 length: 16 amino acids.

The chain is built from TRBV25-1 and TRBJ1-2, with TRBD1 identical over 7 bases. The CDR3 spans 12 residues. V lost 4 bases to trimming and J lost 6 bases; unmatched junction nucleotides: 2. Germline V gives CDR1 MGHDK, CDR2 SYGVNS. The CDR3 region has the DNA TGTGCCAGCAGTGCGACAGGGAATGGCTACACCTTC. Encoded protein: CASSATGNGYTF.

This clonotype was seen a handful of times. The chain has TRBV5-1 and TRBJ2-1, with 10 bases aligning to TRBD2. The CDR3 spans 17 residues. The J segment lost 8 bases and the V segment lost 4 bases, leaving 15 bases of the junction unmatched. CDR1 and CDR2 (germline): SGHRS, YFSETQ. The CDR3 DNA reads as TGCGCCAGCAGCACCAGCCCCTCTAGCGGGAGTAGGTATGAGCAGTTCTTC. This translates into CASSTSPSSGSRYEQFF.

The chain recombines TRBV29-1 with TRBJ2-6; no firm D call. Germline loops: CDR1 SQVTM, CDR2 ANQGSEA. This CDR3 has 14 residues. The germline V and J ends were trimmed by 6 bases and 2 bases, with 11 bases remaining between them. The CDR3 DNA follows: TGCAGCGTAGAGGACGGACCTGGGGCCAACGTCCTGACTTTC. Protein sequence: CSVEDGPGANVLTF.

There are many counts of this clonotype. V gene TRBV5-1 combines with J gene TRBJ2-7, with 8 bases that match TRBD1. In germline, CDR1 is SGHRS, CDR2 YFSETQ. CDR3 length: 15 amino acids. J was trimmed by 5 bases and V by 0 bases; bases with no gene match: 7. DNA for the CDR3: TGCGCCAGCAGCTTGGGGCCAGGGGGCGGCAACGAGCAGTACTTC. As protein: CASSLGPGGGNEQYF.